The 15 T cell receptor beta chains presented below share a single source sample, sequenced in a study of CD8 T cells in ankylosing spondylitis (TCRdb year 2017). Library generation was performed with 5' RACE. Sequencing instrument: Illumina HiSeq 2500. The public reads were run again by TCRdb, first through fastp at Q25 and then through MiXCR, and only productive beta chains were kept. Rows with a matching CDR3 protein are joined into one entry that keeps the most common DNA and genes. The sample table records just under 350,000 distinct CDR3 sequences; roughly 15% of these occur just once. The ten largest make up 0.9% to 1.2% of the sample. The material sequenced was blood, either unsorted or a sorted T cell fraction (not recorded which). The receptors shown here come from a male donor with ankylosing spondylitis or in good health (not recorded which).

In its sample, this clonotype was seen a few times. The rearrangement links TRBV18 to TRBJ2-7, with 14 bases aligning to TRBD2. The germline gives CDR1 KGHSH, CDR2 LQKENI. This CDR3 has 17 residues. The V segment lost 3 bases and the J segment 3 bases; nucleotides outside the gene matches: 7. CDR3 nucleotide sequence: TGTGCCAGCTCACCCCGGACTAGCGGGGGGACCTACTACGAGCAGTACTTC. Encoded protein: CASSPRTSGGTYYEQYF.

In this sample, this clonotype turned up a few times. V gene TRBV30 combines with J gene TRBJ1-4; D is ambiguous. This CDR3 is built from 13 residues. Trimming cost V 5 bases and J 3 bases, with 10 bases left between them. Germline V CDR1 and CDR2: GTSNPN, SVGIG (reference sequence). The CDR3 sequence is CAWRPQPNEKLFF. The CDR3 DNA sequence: TGTGCCTGGCGCCCCCAGCCTAATGAAAAACTGTTTTTT.

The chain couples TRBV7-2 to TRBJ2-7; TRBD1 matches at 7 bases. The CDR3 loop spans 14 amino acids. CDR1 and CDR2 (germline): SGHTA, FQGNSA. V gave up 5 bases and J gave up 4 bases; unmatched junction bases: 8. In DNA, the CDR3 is TGTGCCAGCAGCCCCCGGGACAGAAAATACGAGCAGTACTTC. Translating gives CASSPRDRKYEQYF.

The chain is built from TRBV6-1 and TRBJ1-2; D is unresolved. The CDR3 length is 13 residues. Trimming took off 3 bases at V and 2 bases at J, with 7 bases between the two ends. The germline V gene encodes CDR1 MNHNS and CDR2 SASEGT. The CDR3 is CASSDGLNYGYTF. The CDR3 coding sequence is TGTGCCAGCAGTGATGGGCTGAACTATGGCTACACCTTC.

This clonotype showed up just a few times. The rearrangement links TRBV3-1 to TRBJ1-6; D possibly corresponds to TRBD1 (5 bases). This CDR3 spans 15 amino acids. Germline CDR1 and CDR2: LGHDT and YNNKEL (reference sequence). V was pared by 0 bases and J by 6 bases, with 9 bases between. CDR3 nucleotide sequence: TGTGCCAGCAGCCAAGAGGGACTGATTAATTCACCCCTCCACTTT. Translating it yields CASSQEGLINSPLHF.

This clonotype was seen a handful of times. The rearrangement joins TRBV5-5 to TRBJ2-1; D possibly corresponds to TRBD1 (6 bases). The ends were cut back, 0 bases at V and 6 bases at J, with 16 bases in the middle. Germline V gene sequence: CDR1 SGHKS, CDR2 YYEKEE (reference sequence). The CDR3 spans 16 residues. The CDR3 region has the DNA TGTGCCAGCAGCTTGGCCGAAGCTGCAGGGGCCAATGAGCAGTTCTTC. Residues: CASSLAEAAGANEQFF. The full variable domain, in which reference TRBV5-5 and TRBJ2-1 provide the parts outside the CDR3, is DAGVTQSPTHLIKTRGQQVTLRCSPISGHKSVSWYQQVLGQGPQFIFQYYEKEERGRGNFPDRFSARQFPNYSSELNVNALLLGDSALYLCASSLAEAAGANEQFFGPGTRLTVL.

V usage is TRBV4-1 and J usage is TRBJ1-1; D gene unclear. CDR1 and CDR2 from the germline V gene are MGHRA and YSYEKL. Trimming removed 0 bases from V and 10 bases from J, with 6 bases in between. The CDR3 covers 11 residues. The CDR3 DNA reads TGCGCCAGCAGCCAAGAATACGTAGCTTTCTTT. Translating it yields CASSQEYVAFF.

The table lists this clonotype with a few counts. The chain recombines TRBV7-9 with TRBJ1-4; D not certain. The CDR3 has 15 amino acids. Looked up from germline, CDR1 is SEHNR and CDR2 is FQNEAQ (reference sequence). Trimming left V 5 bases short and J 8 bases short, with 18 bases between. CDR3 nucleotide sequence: TGTGCCAGCAGCATCCAGACTGAAGTTTCCGAAAAACTGTTTTTT. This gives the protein CASSIQTEVSEKLFF. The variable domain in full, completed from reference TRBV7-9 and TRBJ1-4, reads DTGVSQNPRHKITKRGQNVTFRCDPISEHNRLYWYRQTLGQGPEFLTYFQNEAQLEKSRLLSDRFSAERPKGSFSTLEIQRTEQGDSAMYLCASSIQTEVSEKLFFGSGTQLSVL.

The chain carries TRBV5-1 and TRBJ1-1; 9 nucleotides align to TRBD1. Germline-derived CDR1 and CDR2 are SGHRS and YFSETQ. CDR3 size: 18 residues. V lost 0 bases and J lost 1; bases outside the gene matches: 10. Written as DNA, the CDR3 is TGCGCCAGCAGCTTGGAAGGGACAGGGTTCTCGGGGAACACTGAAGCTTTCTTT. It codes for CASSLEGTGFSGNTEAFF.

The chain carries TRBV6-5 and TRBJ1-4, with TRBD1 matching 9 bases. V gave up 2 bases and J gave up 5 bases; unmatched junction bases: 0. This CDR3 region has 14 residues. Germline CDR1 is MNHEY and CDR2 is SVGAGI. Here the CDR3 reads CASSYGTGNEKLFF. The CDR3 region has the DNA TGTGCCAGCAGTTACGGGACAGGGAATGAAAAACTGTTTTTT.

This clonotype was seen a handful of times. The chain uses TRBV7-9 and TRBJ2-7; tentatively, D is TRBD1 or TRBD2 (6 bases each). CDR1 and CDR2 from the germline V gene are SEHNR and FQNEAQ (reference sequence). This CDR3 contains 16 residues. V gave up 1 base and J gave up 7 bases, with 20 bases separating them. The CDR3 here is CASSLGGQGPRGEQYF. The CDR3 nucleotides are TGTGCCAGCAGCTTAGGAGGTCAGGGGCCGCGGGGAGAGCAGTACTTC. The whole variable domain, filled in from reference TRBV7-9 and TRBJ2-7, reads DTGVSQNPRHKITKRGQNVTFRCDPISEHNRLYWYRQTLGQGPEFLTYFQNEAQLEKSRLLSDRFSAERPKGSFSTLEIQRTEQGDSAMYLCASSLGGQGPRGEQYFGPGTRLTVT.

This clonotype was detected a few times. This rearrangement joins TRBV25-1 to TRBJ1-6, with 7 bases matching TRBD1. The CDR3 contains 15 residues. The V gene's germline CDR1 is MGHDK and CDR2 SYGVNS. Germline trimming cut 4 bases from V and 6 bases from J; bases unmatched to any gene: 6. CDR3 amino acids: CASSVGQLGNSPLHF. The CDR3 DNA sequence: TGTGCCAGCAGTGTGGGACAGCTTGGTAATTCACCCCTCCACTTT.

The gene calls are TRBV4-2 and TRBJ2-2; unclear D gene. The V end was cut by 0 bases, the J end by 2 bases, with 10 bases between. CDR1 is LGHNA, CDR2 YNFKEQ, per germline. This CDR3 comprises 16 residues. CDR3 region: CASSQDTSRNTGELFF. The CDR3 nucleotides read TGTGCCAGCAGCCAAGATACTTCTCGAAACACCGGGGAGCTGTTTTTT.

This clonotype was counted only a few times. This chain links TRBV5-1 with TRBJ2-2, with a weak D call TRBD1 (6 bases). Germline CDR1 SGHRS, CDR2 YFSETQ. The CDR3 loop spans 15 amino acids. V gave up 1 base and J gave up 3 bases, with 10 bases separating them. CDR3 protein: CASSLTGQHTGELFF. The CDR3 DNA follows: TGCGCCAGCAGCTTGACCGGACAGCACACCGGGGAGCTGTTTTTT. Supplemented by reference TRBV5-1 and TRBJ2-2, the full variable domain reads KAGVTQTPRYLIKTRGQQVTLSCSPISGHRSVSWYQQTPGQGLQFLFEYFSETQRNKGNFPGRFSGRQFSNSRSEMNVSTLELGDSALYLCASSLTGQHTGELFFGEGSRLTVL.

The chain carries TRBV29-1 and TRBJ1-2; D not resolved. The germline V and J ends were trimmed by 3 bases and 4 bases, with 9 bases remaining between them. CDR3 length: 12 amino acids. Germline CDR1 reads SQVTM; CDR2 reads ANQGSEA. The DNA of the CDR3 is TGCAGCGTTGATAAGGTCGGCTATGGCTACACCTTC. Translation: CSVDKVGYGYTF. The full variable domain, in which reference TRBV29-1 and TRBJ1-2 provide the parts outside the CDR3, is SAVISQKPSRDICQRGTSLTIQCQVDSQVTMMFWYRQQPGQSLTLIATANQGSEATYESGFVIDKFPISRPNLTFSTLTVSNMSPEDSSIYLCSVDKVGYGYTFGSGTRLTVV.